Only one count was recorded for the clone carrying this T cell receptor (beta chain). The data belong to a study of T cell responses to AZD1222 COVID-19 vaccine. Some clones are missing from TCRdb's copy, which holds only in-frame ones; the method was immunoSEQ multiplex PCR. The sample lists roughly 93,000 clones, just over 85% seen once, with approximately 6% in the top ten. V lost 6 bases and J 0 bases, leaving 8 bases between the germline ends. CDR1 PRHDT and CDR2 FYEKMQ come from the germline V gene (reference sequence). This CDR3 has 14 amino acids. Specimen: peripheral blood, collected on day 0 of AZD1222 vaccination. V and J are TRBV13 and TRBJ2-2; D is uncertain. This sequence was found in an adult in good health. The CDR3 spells CASSHLANTGELFF. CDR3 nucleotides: TGTGCCAGCAGTCACCTAGCGAACACCGGGGAGCTGTTTTTT.